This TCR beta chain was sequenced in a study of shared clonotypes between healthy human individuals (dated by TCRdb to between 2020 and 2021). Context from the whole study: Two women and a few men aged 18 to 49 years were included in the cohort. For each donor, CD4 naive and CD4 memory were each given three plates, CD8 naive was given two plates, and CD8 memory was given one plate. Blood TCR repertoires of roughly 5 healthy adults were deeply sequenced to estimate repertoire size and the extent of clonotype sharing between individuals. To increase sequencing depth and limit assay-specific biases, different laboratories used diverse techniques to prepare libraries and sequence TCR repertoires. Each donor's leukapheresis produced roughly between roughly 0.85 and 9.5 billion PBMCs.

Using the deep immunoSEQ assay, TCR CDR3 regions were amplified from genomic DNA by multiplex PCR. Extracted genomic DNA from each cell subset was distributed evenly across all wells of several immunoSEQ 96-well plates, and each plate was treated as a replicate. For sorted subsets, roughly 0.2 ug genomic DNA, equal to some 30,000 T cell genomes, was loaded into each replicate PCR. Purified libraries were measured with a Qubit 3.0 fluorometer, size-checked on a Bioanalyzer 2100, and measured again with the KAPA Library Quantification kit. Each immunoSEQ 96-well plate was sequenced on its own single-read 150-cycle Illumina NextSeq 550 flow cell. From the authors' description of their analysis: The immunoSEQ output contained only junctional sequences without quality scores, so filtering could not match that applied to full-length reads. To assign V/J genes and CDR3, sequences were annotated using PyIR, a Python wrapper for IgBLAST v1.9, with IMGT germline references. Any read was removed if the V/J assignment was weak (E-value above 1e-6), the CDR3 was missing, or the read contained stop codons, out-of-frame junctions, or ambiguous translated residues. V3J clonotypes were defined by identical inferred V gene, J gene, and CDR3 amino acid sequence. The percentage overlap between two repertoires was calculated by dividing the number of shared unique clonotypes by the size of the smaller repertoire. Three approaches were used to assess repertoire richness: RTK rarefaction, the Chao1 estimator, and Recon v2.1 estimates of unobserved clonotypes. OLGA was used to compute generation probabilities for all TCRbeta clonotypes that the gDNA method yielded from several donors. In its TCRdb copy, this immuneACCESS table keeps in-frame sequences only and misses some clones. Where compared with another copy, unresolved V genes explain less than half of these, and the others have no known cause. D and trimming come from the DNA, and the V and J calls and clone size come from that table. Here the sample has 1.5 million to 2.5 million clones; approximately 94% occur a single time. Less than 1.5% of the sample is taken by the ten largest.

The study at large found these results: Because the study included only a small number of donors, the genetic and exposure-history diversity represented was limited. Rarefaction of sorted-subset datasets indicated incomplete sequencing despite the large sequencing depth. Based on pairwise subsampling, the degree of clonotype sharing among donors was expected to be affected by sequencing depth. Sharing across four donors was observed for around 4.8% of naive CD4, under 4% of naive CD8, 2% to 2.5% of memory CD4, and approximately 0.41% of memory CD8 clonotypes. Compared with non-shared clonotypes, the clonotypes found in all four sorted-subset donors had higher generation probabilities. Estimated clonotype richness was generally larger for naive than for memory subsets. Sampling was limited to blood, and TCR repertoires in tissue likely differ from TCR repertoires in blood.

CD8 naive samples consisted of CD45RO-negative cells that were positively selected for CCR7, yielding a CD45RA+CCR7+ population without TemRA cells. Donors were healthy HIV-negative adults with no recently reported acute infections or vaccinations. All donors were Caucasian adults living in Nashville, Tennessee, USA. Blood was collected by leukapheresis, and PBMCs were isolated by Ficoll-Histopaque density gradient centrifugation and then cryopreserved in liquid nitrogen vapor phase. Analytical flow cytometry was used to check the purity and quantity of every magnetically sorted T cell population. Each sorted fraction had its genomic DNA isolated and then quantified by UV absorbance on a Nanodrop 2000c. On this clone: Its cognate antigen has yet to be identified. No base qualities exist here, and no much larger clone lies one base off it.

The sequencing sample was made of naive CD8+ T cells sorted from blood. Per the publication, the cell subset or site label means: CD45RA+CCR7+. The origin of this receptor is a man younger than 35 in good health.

The DNA sequence is as follows: TGTGCCAGCAGCCCAGGGTTTCAGTACGAGCAGTACTTC. This encodes CASSPGFQYEQYF. This receptor chain uses TRBV2 and TRBJ2-7, and perhaps TRBD1 as D gene, on 5 matching bases. Spanning cysteine to phenylalanine, the CDR3 consists of 13 amino acids. CDR3 DNA only is kept here, 39 bases in frame from base 1. The germline V gene supplies CDR1 SNHLY and CDR2 FYNNEI. V lost 6 bases and J lost 4 bases; the stretch between them is 13 bases long.